Following are 20 T cell receptor beta chains from one sample sequenced in a study of cytomegalovirus exposure and HLA in healthy donors. The primer mix had 60 Vbeta and 13 Jbeta primers. Sequencing used immunoSEQ multiplex PCR; TCRdb keeps in-frame clones, though not all of them. Of over 150,000 clones in the sample, around 90% are singletons; the top ten hold under 0.95%. Sequencing was done on a sample of PBMCs. Receptor source: a woman aged 25 to 39 in good health and CMV-seronegative.

The J gene is TRBJ2-3, the V gene TRBV5-1, with TRBD2 identical over 9 bases. V lost 7 bases, J lost 4 bases, and 10 bases stayed unmatched. The germline CDR1 and CDR2 sequences are SGHRS and YFSETQ. This CDR3 region has 15 residues. DNA for the CDR3: TGCGCCAGCTCCCTGGGCGGGGGGGCGTCAGATACGCAGTATTTT. Protein: CASSLGGGASDTQYF.

The gene calls are TRBV28 and TRBJ2-4; D gene unclear. Deletions cut 5 bases from V and 4 bases from J, with 24 bases between. CDR1 and CDR2 from the germline V gene are MDHEN and SYDVKM. The CDR3 length is 18 residues. The CDR3 reads CASSTPSPSLVAKNIQYF. The CDR3 DNA is TGTGCCAGCAGTACCCCCTCCCCATCCCTAGTGGCGAAAAACATTCAGTACTTC.

The gene calls are TRBV4-3 and TRBJ1-4, with D tentatively TRBD1 (6 bases). CDR1 and CDR2 (germline): LGHNA, YSLEER. The CDR3 contains 18 residues. With 4 bases removed from V and 3 bases from J, the gap between germline ends came to 21 bases. The CDR3 region has the DNA TGCGCCAGCAGCCCCGCCCCGACAGGCAACCCATCTAATGAAAAACTGTTTTTT. Translation: CASSPAPTGNPSNEKLFF.

The chain uses TRBV11-2 and TRBJ2-5, with D possibly being TRBD2 (5 bases). V was clipped by 5 bases and J by 1 base, with 14 bases between them. Germline CDR1 and CDR2: SGHAT and FQNNGV. This CDR3 spans 15 amino acids. CDR3 nucleotides: TGTGCCAGCAGCGCCGGGATTACCATCCAAGAGACCCAGTACTTC. Translated: CASSAGITIQETQYF.

V is TRBV9 and J is TRBJ2-3; possibly TRBD1 for D (5 bases). This CDR3 has 14 residues. Between the trimmed V and J ends, which lost 1 base and 4 bases, there was a span of 10 bases. Germline V CDR1 and CDR2: SGDLS, YYNGEE. In nucleotides, the CDR3 is TGTGCCAGCAGCGTAAGAAGGGGATCAGATACGCAGTATTTT. Encoded protein: CASSVRRGSDTQYF.

As regards this clone: The junction departs from germline at one end; a sequencing error may be responsible. The V and J genes are TRBV30 and TRBJ2-5; D gene unclear. The CDR3 extends over 13 amino acids. Germline CDR1 and CDR2: GTSNPN and SVGIG (reference sequence). CDR3 coding DNA: TGTGCCTGGAGTGACCAGAACCAGGAGACCCAGTACTTC. It codes for CAWSDQNQETQYF. Looking up the rest from reference TRBV30 and TRBJ2-5 gives the full variable domain: SQTIHQWPATLVQPVGSPLSLECTVEGTSNPNLYWYRQAAGRGLQLLFYSVGIGQISSEVPQNLSASRPQDRQFILSSKKLLLSDSGFYLCAWSDQNQETQYFGPGTRLLVL.

This clone occurred a few times. The CDR3 bases are TGCAGCGTTGTTAAGGGAGGCACCGGGGAGCTGTTTTTT. This gives the protein CSVVKGGTGELFF. The rearrangement uses TRBV29-1 and TRBJ2-2; a weak D match, TRBD2 (6 bases). The CDR3 is 13 amino acids. The ends were cut back, 4 bases at V and 4 bases at J, with 10 bases in the middle. From germline, CDR1 is SQVTM and CDR2 ANQGSEA.

The chain is built from TRBV19 and TRBJ2-1, with TRBD1 as a possible D gene (5 bases). CDR1 is LNHDA, CDR2 SQIVND, per germline (reference sequence). CDR3 length: 15 amino acids. Trimming pared 2 bases from V and 7 bases from J, leaving 15 bases between. The CDR3, as DNA: TGTGCCAGTAGTATATGGGGCAGGGAAGGGAATGAGCAGTTCTTC. Translated, it gives CASSIWGREGNEQFF.

This chain links TRBV5-1 with TRBJ2-5, with TRBD2 matching over 8 bases. V shed 4 bases and J 5 bases; nucleotides not matched to a gene: 10. The germline gives CDR1 SGHRS, CDR2 YFSETQ. The CDR3 length is 15 residues. This CDR3 is CASSLGGGMEETQYF. CDR3 coding DNA: TGCGCCAGCAGCCTCGGGGGGGGGATGGAGGAGACCCAGTACTTC. Complete variable domain (other parts from reference TRBV5-1 and TRBJ2-5): KAGVTQTPRYLIKTRGQQVTLSCSPISGHRSVSWYQQTPGQGLQFLFEYFSETQRNKGNFPGRFSGRQFSNSRSEMNVSTLELGDSALYLCASSLGGGMEETQYFGPGTRLLVL.

The CDR3 reads CASSSGGRYNEQFF. The CDR3 region has the DNA TGTGCCAGCAGCTCGGGGGGCCGCTACAATGAGCAGTTCTTC. The rearrangement joins TRBV7-3 to TRBJ2-1, with a possible D match to TRBD2 (7 bases). The CDR3 is 14 amino acids. Trimming took off 4 bases at V and 3 bases at J, with 10 bases between the two ends. Germline-derived CDR1 and CDR2 are SGHTA and FQGTGA.

The chain uses TRBV4-3 and TRBJ2-7; D is unresolved. CDR1 and CDR2 from the germline V gene are LGHNA and YSLEER. The germline V and J ends were trimmed by 0 bases and 0 bases, with 9 bases remaining between them. This CDR3 has 15 amino acids. The CDR3: CASSQEGGSSYEQYF. Here the CDR3 DNA reads TGCGCCAGCAGCCAAGAAGGCGGAAGCTCCTACGAGCAGTACTTC.

The chain has TRBV27 and TRBJ1-1; D is undetermined. Trimming pared 3 bases from V and 5 bases from J, leaving 10 bases between. This CDR3 has 13 residues. Looked up from germline, CDR1 is MNHEY and CDR2 is SMNVEV (reference sequence). CDR3 coding DNA: TGTGCCAGCAGTTTCGCGGGCCCTACTGAAGCTTTCTTT. As protein: CASSFAGPTEAFF.

In its sample, this clone was seen once. This rearrangement joins TRBV7-9 to TRBJ2-7; 12 bases agree with TRBD2. The ends lost 5 bases at V and 6 bases at J; junction bases unmatched: 8. This CDR3 has 15 amino acids. CDR1 is SEHNR and CDR2 is FQNEAQ in the germline V gene (reference sequence). The CDR3 nucleotides read TGTGCCAGCAGCCAGACTAGCGGGAGTCTAGGCGAGCAGTACTTC. Translation gives CASSQTSGSLGEQYF.

The chain employs TRBV27 and TRBJ2-7, with D maybe TRBD1 (6 bases). Germline V gives CDR1 MNHEY, CDR2 SMNVEV (reference sequence). The CDR3 has 12 amino acids. V shed 9 bases and J shed 5 bases, with 14 bases lying between them. Here the CDR3 reads CASWQGKNEQYF. For the CDR3, the DNA is TGTGCCAGTTGGCAGGGGAAGAACGAGCAGTACTTC.

The chain links TRBV27 to TRBJ1-1; D is ambiguous. The CDR3 contains 14 residues. V lost 2 bases and J lost 2, with 9 bases in between. The V gene's germline CDR1 is MNHEY and CDR2 SMNVEV (reference sequence). The CDR3 DNA is TGTGCCAGCAGTTTAGCAGCGATTAACACTGAAGCTTTCTTT. Translated: CASSLAAINTEAFF.

J is TRBJ1-2 and V is TRBV6-1; tentative D call: TRBD1 (5 bases). Germline values: CDR1 MNHNS, CDR2 SASEGT. V lost 8 bases and J lost 0, with 16 bases in between. The CDR3 totals 15 residues. The CDR3 spells CASRSGPTANYGYTF. CDR3 DNA sequence: TGTGCCAGCCGGTCAGGTCCGACAGCTAACTATGGCTACACCTTC.

V usage is TRBV27 and J usage is TRBJ2-6; TRBD1 matches 10 bases. CDR1 is MNHEY and CDR2 is SMNVEV in the germline V gene (reference sequence). This CDR3 is 18 amino acids long. J lost 0 bases, V lost 3 bases, and 5 bases had no gene match. The CDR3 DNA follows: TGTGCCAGCAGTTTTGTGGGACAGGGGATCTCTGGGGCCAACGTCCTGACTTTC. The encoded protein is CASSFVGQGISGANVLTF. The full variable domain, rest sourced from reference TRBV27 and TRBJ2-6, is EAQVTQNPRYLITVTGKKLTVTCSQNMNHEYMSWYRQDPGLGLRQIYYSMNVEVTDKGDVPEGYKVSRKEKRNFPLILESPSPNQTSLYFCASSFVGQGISGANVLTFGAGSRLTVL.

This chain uses TRBV5-1 with TRBJ1-5; tentative D call: TRBD1 (5 bases). Germline V gene data show CDR1 as SGHRS and CDR2 as YFSETQ. V shed 0 bases and J shed 5 bases, with 6 bases lying between them. The length of the CDR3 is 13 residues. DNA of the CDR3: TGCGCCAGCAGCTTGGAGGGGTATCAGCCCCAGCATTTT. Residues: CASSLEGYQPQHF. The full variable domain, with the rest looked up from reference TRBV5-1 and TRBJ1-5, is KAGVTQTPRYLIKTRGQQVTLSCSPISGHRSVSWYQQTPGQGLQFLFEYFSETQRNKGNFPGRFSGRQFSNSRSEMNVSTLELGDSALYLCASSLEGYQPQHFGDGTRLSIL.

The rearrangement uses TRBV19 and TRBJ1-2; weak D call: TRBD1 (5 bases). The V end lost 2 bases, the J end lost 7 bases, and 11 bases lay between the germline ends. This CDR3 spans 13 amino acids. The germline CDR1 and CDR2 sequences are LNHDA and SQIVND (reference sequence). CDR3 residues: CASSILSGGGYTF. The CDR3 DNA follows: TGTGCCAGTAGTATATTGTCCGGGGGTGGCTACACCTTC.

As to this clone: Other nucleotide sequences from this sample produce the same CDR3. The chain is built from TRBV7-9 and TRBJ1-6; tentatively, D is TRBD1 (6 bases). Germline V gene sequence: CDR1 SEHNR, CDR2 FQNEAQ (reference sequence). The ends were cut back, 10 bases at V and 0 bases at J, with 19 bases in the middle. The CDR3 is 17 amino acids. Here the CDR3 reads CATRGGPISSYNSPLHF. The CDR3 bases are TGTGCCACCCGCGGGGGGCCAATCAGCTCCTATAATTCACCCCTCCACTTT.